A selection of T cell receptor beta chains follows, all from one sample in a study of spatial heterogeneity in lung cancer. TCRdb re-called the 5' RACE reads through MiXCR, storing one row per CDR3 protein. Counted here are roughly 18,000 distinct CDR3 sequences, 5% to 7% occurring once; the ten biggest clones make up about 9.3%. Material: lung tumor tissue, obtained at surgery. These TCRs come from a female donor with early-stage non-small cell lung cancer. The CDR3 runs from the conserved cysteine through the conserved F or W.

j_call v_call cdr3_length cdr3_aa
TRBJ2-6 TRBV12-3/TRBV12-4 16 CASSPGGSSGANVLTF
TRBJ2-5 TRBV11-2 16 CASSQPGQGLVETQYF
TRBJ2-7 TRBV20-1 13 CSAYDGGTYEQYF
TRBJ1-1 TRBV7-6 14 CASSPDSPNTEAFF
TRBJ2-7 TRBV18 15 CASSPRTGSFYEQYF
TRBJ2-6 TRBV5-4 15 CASSLRGDGANVLTF
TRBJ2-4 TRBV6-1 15 CASSEVGQLKNIQYF
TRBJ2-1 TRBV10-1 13 CASSTGGINEQFF
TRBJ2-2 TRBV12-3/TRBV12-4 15 CASSLHGRYPGDLFF
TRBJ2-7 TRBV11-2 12 CASSRWEYEQYF
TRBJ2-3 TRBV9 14 CASSVELASNTQYF
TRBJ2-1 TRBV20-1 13 CSARGTRDYEQFF
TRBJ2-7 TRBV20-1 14 CSAAGRQGSYEQYF
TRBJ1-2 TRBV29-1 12 CSVARTDYGYTF
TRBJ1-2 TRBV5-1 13 CASKGQENYGYTF
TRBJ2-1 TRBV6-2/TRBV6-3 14 CASSLVAGVLEQFF
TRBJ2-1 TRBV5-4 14 CASSAGLAWNEQFF
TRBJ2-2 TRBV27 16 CASNQKRERNTGELFF
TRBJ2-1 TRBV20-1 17 CSARDRGRATSYNEQFF
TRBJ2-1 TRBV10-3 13 CAIRDSIRWEQFF
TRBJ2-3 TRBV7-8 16 CASSSSGQGFSDTQYF
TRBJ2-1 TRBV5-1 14 CASSLAWGDLEQFF
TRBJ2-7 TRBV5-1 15 CASSLAGNPTHEQYF
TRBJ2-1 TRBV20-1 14 CSARMSGGPNEQFF
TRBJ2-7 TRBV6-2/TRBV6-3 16 CASSYAPGQGGDEQYF